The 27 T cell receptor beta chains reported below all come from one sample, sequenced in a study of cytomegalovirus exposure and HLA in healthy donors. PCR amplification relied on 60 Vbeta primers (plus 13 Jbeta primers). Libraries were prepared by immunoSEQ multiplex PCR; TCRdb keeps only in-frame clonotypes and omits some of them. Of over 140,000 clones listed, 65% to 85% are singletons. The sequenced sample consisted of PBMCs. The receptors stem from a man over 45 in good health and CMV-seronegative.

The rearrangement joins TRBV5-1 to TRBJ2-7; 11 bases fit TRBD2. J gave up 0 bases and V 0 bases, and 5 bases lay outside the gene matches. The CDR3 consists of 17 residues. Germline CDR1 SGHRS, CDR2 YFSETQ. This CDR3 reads CASSLGLAGGRSYEQYF. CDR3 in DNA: TGCGCCAGCAGCTTGGGGCTAGCGGGAGGTCGCTCCTACGAGCAGTACTTC.

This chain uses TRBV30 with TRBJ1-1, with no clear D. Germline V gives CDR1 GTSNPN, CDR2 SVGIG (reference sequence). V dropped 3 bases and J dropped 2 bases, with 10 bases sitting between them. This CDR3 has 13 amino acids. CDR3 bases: TGTGCCTGGAGCGAACGGTTTAACACTGAAGCTTTCTTT. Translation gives CAWSERFNTEAFF. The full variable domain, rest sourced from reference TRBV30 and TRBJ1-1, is SQTIHQWPATLVQPVGSPLSLECTVEGTSNPNLYWYRQAAGRGLQLLFYSVGIGQISSEVPQNLSASRPQDRQFILSSKKLLLSDSGFYLCAWSERFNTEAFFGQGTRLTVV.

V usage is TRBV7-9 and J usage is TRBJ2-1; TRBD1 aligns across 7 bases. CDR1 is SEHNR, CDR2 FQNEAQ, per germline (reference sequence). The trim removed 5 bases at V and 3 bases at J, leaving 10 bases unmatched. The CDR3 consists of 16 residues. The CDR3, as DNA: TGTGCCAGCAGCCCACGCGGACAGGCTTTCTACAATGAGCAGTTCTTC. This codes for CASSPRGQAFYNEQFF.

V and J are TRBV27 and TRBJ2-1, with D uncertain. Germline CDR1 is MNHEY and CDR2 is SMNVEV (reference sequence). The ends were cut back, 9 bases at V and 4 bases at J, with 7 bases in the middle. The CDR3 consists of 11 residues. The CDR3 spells CASKLYNEQFF. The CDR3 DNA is TGTGCCAGTAAACTTTACAATGAGCAGTTCTTC.

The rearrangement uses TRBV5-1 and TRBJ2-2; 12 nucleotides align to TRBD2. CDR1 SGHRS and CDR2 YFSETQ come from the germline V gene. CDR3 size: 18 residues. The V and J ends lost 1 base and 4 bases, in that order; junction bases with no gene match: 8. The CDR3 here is CASSLSGLAGSGTGELFF. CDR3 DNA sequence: TGCGCCAGCAGCTTGAGCGGACTAGCGGGGAGTGGCACCGGGGAGCTGTTTTTT. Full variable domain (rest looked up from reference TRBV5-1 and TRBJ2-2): KAGVTQTPRYLIKTRGQQVTLSCSPISGHRSVSWYQQTPGQGLQFLFEYFSETQRNKGNFPGRFSGRQFSNSRSEMNVSTLELGDSALYLCASSLSGLAGSGTGELFFGEGSRLTVL.

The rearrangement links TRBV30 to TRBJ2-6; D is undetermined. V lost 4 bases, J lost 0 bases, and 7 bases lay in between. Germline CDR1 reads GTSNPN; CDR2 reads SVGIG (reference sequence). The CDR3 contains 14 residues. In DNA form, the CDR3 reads TGTGCCTGGACCCTACCCTCTGGGGCCAACGTCCTGACTTTC. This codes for CAWTLPSGANVLTF.

The DNA for the CDR3 is TGTGCCAGCAGCTTACAGGGGGGCTTGCAGCCCCAGCATTTT. Translating gives CASSLQGGLQPQHF. This chain connects TRBV7-9 to TRBJ1-5; TRBD1 matches at 7 bases. The length of the CDR3 is 14 residues. V shed 2 bases, J shed 7 bases, and the junction held 5 bases outside the gene matches. CDR1 and CDR2 from the germline V gene are SEHNR and FQNEAQ (reference sequence).

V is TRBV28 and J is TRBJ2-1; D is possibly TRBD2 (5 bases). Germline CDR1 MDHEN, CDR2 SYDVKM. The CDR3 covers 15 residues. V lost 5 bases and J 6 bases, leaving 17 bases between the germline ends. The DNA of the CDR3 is TGTGCCAGCAGTCCCGGAGGCCCGCTCGTCAATGAGCAGTTCTTC. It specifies CASSPGGPLVNEQFF.

CDR3 loop: CASSLTQGTDTQYF. The DNA for the CDR3 is TGTGCCAGCAGCTTAACCCAGGGCACAGATACGCAGTATTTT. The chain combines TRBV7-2 with TRBJ2-3; D is undetermined. Germline lookup yields CDR1 SGHTA and CDR2 FQGNSA. The CDR3 spans 14 residues. The V end was cut by 2 bases, the J end by 1 base, with 7 bases between.

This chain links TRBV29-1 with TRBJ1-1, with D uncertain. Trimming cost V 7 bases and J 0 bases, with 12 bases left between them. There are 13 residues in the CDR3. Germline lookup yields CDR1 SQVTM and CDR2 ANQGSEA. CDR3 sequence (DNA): TGCAGCGCCTCTACACGGGTGAACACTGAAGCTTTCTTT. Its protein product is CSASTRVNTEAFF.

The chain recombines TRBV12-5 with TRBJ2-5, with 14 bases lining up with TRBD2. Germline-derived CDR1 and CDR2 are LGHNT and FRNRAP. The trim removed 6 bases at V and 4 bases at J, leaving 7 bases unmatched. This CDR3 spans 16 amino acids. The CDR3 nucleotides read TGTGCTAGTGGCCGTGGACTAGCGGGAGGATCAGAGACCCAGTACTTC. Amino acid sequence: CASGRGLAGGSETQYF.

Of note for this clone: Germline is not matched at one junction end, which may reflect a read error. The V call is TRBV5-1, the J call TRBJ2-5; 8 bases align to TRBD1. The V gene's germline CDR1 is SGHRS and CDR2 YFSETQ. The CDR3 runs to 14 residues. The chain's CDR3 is CASSGGQAQEAQYF. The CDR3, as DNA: TGCGCCAGCAGTGGGGGACAGGCCCAAGAGGCCCAGTACTTC.

CDR3 DNA: TGTGCCAGCAGCCGGACAGGGTTGAACATTCAGTACTTC. Translating gives CASSRTGLNIQYF. The chain combines TRBV5-6 with TRBJ2-4; the match to TRBD1 covers 8 bases. Germline CDR1 and CDR2: SGHDT and YYEEEE. Germline trimming cut 4 bases from V and 7 bases from J; bases unmatched to any gene: 4. The CDR3 is made up of 13 amino acids.

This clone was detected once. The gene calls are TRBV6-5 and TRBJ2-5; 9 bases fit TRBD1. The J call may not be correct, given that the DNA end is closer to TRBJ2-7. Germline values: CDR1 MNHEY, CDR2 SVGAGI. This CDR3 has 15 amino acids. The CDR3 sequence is CASRSPGQGLYEQYF. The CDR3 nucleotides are TGTGCCAGCAGATCACCGGGACAGGGCCTATACGAGCAGTACTTC.

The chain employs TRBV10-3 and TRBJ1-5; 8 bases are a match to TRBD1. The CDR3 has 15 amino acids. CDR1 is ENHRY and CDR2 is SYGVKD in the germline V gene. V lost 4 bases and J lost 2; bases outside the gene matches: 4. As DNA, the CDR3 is TGTGCCATCAGTGGAGCAGGGGGCGGCAATCAGCCCCAGCATTTT. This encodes CAISGAGGGNQPQHF.

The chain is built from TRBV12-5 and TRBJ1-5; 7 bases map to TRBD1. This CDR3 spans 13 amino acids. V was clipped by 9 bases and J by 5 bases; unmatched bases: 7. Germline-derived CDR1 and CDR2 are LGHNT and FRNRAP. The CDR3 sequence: CASSGQWDQPQHF. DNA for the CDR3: TGTGCTAGCTCGGGACAGTGGGATCAGCCCCAGCATTTT.

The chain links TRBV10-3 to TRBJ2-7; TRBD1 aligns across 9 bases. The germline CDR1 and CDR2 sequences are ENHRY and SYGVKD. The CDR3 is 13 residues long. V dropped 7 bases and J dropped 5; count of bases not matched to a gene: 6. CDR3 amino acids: CAITGTGTDEQYF. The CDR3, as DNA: TGTGCCATCACCGGGACAGGGACCGACGAGCAGTACTTC.

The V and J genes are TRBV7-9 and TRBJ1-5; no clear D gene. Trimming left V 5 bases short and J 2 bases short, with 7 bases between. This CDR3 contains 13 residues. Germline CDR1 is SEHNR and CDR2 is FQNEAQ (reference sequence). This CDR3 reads CASSSMGNQPQHF. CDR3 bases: TGTGCCAGCAGCAGCATGGGCAATCAGCCCCAGCATTTT.

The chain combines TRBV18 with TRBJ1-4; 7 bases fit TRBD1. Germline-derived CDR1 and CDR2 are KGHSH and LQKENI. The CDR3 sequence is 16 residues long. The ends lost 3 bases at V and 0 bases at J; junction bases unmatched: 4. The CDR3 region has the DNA TGTGCCAGCTCACCGGGGACAGTAGCAACTAATGAAAAACTGTTTTTT. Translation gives CASSPGTVATNEKLFF.

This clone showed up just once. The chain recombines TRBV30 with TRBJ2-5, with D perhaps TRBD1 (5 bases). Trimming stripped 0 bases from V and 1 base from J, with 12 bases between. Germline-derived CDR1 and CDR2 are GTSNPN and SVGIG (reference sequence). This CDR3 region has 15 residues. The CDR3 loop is CAWSVLGRAQETQYF. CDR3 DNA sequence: TGTGCCTGGAGTGTACTCGGCAGGGCCCAAGAGACCCAGTACTTC.

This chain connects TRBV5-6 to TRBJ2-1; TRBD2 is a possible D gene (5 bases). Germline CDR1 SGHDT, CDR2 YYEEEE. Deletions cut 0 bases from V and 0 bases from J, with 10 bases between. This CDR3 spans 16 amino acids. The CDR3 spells CASSLAPGSSYNEQFF. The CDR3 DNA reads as TGTGCCAGCAGCTTGGCCCCGGGAAGCTCCTACAATGAGCAGTTCTTC.

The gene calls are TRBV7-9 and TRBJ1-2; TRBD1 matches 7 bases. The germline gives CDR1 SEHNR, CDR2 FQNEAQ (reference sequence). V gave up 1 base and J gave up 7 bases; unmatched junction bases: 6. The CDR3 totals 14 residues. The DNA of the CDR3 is TGTGCCAGCAGCTTAGAGGGGGCACATCGTGGCTACACCTTC. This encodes CASSLEGAHRGYTF.

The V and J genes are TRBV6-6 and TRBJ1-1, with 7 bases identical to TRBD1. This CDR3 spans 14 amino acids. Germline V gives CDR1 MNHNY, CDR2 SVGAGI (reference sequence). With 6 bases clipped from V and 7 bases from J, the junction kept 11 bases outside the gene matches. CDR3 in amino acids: CASRPGTEAIEAFF. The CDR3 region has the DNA TGTGCCAGCAGGCCCGGGACAGAAGCAATTGAAGCTTTCTTT.

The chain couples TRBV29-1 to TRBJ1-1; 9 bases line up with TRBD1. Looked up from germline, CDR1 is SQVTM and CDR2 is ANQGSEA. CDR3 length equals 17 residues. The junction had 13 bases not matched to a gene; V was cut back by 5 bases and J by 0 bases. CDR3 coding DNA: TGCAGCGTTACATACCGGACAGGGGTGAAGATGAACACTGAAGCTTTCTTT. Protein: CSVTYRTGVKMNTEAFF.

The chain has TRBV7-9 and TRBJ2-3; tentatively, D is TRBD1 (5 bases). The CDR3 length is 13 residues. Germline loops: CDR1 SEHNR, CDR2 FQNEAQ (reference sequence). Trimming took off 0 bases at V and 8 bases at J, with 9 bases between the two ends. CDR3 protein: CASSLAGQGTQYF. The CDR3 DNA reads TGTGCCAGCAGCTTAGCTGGACAAGGTACGCAGTATTTT.

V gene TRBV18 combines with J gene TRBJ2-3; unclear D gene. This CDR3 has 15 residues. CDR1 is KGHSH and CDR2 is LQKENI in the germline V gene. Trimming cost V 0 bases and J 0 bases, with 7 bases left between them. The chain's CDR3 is CASSPPTTSTDTQYF. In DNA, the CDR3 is TGTGCCAGCTCACCACCCACGACTAGCACAGATACGCAGTATTTT.

CDR3 DNA sequence: TGTGCCAGCAGGCCCTACCCCAGGGGATTGAACGAGCAGTACTTC. The encoded protein is CASRPYPRGLNEQYF. V and J are TRBV6-5 and TRBJ2-7, with D perhaps TRBD1 (6 bases). V shed 6 bases and J shed 5 bases, with 20 bases lying between them. CDR3 length: 15 residues. Looked up from germline, CDR1 is MNHEY and CDR2 is SVGAGI.